The 13 T cell receptor beta chains presented below share a single source sample, sequenced in a study of regulatory T cells in long-lasting Graves disease. In building TCR beta libraries, iRepertoire HTBI primers were used together with Arm-PCR of CDR3 regions. Each CDR3 protein is one row after TCRdb ran MiXCR on the multiplex PCR reads. The repertoire consists of approximately 540,000 distinct CDR3 sequences, with 9.5% to 15% occurring once and the leading ten covering 7.5% to 9%. The time point denotes: newly diagnosed GD, antithyroid drugs for less than 3 months. PBMC RNA served as the TCR library source. These same records also appear under a second study, on T cells in Graves' hyperthyroidism and ophthalmopathy.

Sequencing used peripheral blood mononuclear cells (PBMCs), obtained at new diagnosis, from a patient treated with antithyroid drugs. Receptors originate from a woman aged 25-40 years with Graves disease.

Of note for this clonotype: A much larger clone differs by one base, so this may be a read error. The rearrangement links TRBV15 to TRBJ2-5, with 7 bases fitting TRBD2. CDR3 length equals 15 residues. V shed 0 bases, J shed 7 bases, and the junction held 8 bases outside the gene matches. Looked up from germline, CDR1 is LNHNV and CDR2 is YYDKDF (reference sequence). The CDR3 spells CATSRDRQTGGTQYF. CDR3 in DNA: TGTGCCACCAGCAGAGATCGCCAGACGGGAGGGACCCAGTACTTC.

The chain couples TRBV13 to TRBJ2-2, with D tentatively TRBD1 (5 bases). The V gene lost 5 bases and the J gene lost 5 bases, with 24 bases spanning the gap. CDR3 size: 18 residues. In germline, CDR1 is PRHDT, CDR2 FYEKMQ (reference sequence). The CDR3 DNA reads as TGTGCCAGCAGCATATTCCCTTTAGGGGATCGAAGGACCGGGGAGCTGTTTTTT. It encodes CASSIFPLGDRRTGELFF.

The chain joins TRBV20-1 to TRBJ2-7, with D possibly being TRBD2 (6 bases). The last part of the DNA fits TRBJ2-5 better; the J call may be wrong. Germline V gene sequence: CDR1 DFQATT, CDR2 SNEGSKA (reference sequence). The CDR3 sequence is 13 residues long. CDR3 in DNA: TGCAGTGCTAGCGGGAGTCGTCAAGAGACCCAGTACTTC. The encoded protein is CSASGSRQETQYF.

This clonotype has a count of ten or more. The gene calls are TRBV28 and TRBJ1-1; D not certain. Germline V lookup: CDR1 MDHEN, CDR2 SYDVKM. This CDR3 has 13 amino acids. Trimming pared 3 bases from V and 1 base from J, leaving 6 bases between. The CDR3 bases are TGTGCCAGCAGTTTGCACGGGAACACTGAAGCTTTCTTT. It specifies CASSLHGNTEAFF.

This clonotype was counted ten times or more. V and J are TRBV5-1 and TRBJ1-2; no clear D. The germline gives CDR1 SGHRS, CDR2 YFSETQ. The V and J ends lost 0 bases and 5 bases respectively, with 14 bases between them. The CDR3 loop spans 15 amino acids. The CDR3 loop reads CASSLGLAGFYGYTF. CDR3 in DNA: TGCGCCAGCAGCTTGGGCCTTGCGGGCTTTTATGGCTACACCTTC.

V usage is TRBV6-2 or TRBV6-3 and J usage is TRBJ2-3; TRBD1 matches 7 bases. This CDR3 comprises 14 residues. V gave up 7 bases and J gave up 3 bases; unmatched junction bases: 7. Per germline, CDR1 MNHEY and CDR2 SVGEGT. Here the CDR3 DNA reads TGTGCCAGCAACCGACAGGGTGTAACAGATACGCAGTATTTT. Translation gives CASNRQGVTDTQYF.

The chain's CDR3 is CASSLIGAENSPLHF. The CDR3 DNA is TGTGCCAGCAGCTTAATTGGGGCAGAAAATTCACCCCTCCACTTT. The chain uses TRBV7-9 and TRBJ1-6, with a weak D call TRBD1 (5 bases). The CDR3 spans 15 residues. V was pared by 2 bases and J by 7 bases, with 12 bases between. Germline V gene lookup returns CDR1 SEHNR and CDR2 FQNEAQ (reference sequence).

This clonotype has a count of ten or more. The chain employs TRBV2 and TRBJ2-2; D may correspond to TRBD1 or TRBD2 (5 bases each). CDR1 is SNHLY and CDR2 is FYNNEI in the germline V gene. With 6 bases removed from V and 3 bases from J, the gap between germline ends came to 8 bases. This CDR3 has 13 amino acids. This CDR3 reads CASRQEDTGELFF. CDR3 DNA sequence: TGTGCCAGCAGACAGGAGGACACCGGGGAGCTGTTTTTT.

The sample holds many counts of this clonotype. The chain is built from TRBV2 and TRBJ2-2; 9 positions match TRBD1. After removal of 7 bases from V and 6 bases from J, the junction contained 6 bases not matched to a gene. The CDR3 extends over 14 amino acids. The germline gives CDR1 SNHLY, CDR2 FYNNEI. This CDR3 is CASKKQGAPGELFF. The CDR3 DNA sequence: TGTGCCAGCAAAAAACAGGGGGCGCCCGGGGAGCTGTTTTTT. Filled out from reference TRBV2 and TRBJ2-2, the complete variable domain reads EPEVTQTPSHQVTQMGQEVILRCVPISNHLYFYWYRQILGQKVEFLVSFYNNEISEKSEIFDDQFSVERPDGSNFTLKIRSTKLEDSAMYFCASKKQGAPGELFFGEGSRLTVL.

This clonotype was recorded many times. The chain recombines TRBV19 with TRBJ1-1; D remains ambiguous. There are 13 residues in the CDR3. CDR1 and CDR2 (germline): LNHDA, SQIVND (reference sequence). V gave up 2 bases and J gave up 1 base, with 5 bases separating them. CDR3 residues: CASSIRPNTEAFF. DNA for the CDR3: TGTGCCAGTAGTATACGGCCGAACACTGAAGCTTTCTTT.

This sequence joins TRBV10-1 and TRBJ2-1; tentatively, D is TRBD2 (6 bases). CDR1 is WNHNN, CDR2 SYGVQD, per germline (reference sequence). Trimming cost V 3 bases and J 9 bases, with 9 bases left between them. This CDR3 comprises 12 residues. CDR3 bases: TGCGCCAGCAGTGAACGGGGGACTGAGCAGTTCTTC. Its translation is CASSERGTEQFF.

This clonotype has ten or more counts. V usage is TRBV27 and J usage is TRBJ2-1; 13 nucleotides match TRBD2. V lost 5 bases and J lost 7; bases outside the gene matches: 5. Per germline, CDR1 MNHEY and CDR2 SMNVEV (reference sequence). This CDR3 is built from 15 residues. Here the CDR3 DNA reads TGTGCCAGCAGTCAACTAGCGGGAGGGCTAAATGAGCAGTTCTTC. Protein sequence: CASSQLAGGLNEQFF.

This clonotype appeared many times. The rearrangement uses TRBV18 and TRBJ1-2; 9 nucleotides agree with TRBD1. The CDR3 totals 15 residues. Germline values: CDR1 KGHSH, CDR2 LQKENI. V trimming: 3 bases; J trimming: 8 bases; junction bases outside the gene matches: 10. The CDR3 DNA reads as TGTGCCAGCTCACCGGGACAGGGACCCCATGCGGGCTACACCTTC. Its protein is CASSPGQGPHAGYTF.